Listed here is a single T cell receptor beta chain. This table comes from immunoSEQ multiplex PCR, and its TCRdb copy is limited to in-frame clones, with some not included. The sample includes some 200,000 clones, roughly 84% of them seen just once. This sample was taken from a study of blood T cell repertoires in COVID-19. Study summary: Some COVID-19 samples were acute and others convalescent; all came from the United States, Italy and Spain.

Germline CDR1 LNHDA, CDR2 SQIVND (reference sequence). This CDR3 has 13 amino acids. V was shortened by 7 bases and J by 7 bases, with 16 bases between the two germline ends. The specimen was peripheral blood. The source is a man over 45 with active or convalescent COVID-19. This rearrangement joins TRBV19 to TRBJ1-1, with D tentatively TRBD1 (6 bases). The CDR3 is CASNPTGGLEAFF. Here the CDR3 DNA reads TGTGCCAGTAATCCGACCGGGGGGCTTGAAGCTTTCTTT.